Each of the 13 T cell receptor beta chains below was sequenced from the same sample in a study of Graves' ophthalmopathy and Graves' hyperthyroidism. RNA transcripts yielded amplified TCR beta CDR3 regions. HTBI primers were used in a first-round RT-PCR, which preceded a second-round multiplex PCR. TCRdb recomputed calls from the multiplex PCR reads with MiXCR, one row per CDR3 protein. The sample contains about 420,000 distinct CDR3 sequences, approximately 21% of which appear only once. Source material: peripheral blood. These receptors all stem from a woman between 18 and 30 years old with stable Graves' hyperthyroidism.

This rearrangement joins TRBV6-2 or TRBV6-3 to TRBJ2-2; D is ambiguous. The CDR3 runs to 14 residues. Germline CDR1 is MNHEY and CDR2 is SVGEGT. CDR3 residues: CGTRVLSNTGELFF. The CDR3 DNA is TGTGGTACTCGGGTTTTATCGAACACCGGGGAGCTGTTTTTT.

The CDR3 here is CASRRRGQNTGELFF. The CDR3 bases are TGTGCCAGCAGAAGAAGGGGGCAGAACACCGGGGAGCTGTTTTTT. The chain couples TRBV6-1 to TRBJ2-2; 7 positions match TRBD1. This CDR3 is built from 15 residues. The J segment lost 1 base and the V segment lost 6 bases, leaving 5 bases of the junction unmatched. Germline assignment: CDR1 MNHNS and CDR2 SASEGT.

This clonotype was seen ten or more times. DNA of the CDR3: TGCAGTGCCGTACTGAGGAGTTATTATGGCTACACCTTC. Protein: CSAVLRSYYGYTF. The rearrangement links TRBV20-1 to TRBJ1-2, with no clear D. Per germline, CDR1 DFQATT and CDR2 SNEGSKA (reference sequence). The CDR3 covers 13 residues. V lost 6 bases and J 5 bases, leaving 16 bases between the germline ends.

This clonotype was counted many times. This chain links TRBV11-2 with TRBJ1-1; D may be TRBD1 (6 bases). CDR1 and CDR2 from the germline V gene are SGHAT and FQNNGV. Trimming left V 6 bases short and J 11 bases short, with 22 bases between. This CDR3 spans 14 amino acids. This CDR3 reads CASSSIRGAGRAFF. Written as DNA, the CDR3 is TGTGCCAGCAGTTCTATACGGGGGGCGGGGAGGGCTTTCTTT.

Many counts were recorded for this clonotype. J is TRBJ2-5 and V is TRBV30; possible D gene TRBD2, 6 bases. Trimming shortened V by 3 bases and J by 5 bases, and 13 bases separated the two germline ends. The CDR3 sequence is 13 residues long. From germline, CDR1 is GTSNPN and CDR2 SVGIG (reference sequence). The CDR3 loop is CAWRKEGVETQYF. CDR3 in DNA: TGTGCCTGGAGGAAGGAGGGTGTGGAGACCCAGTACTTC.

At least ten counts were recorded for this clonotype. The CDR3 spells CSARVLDSGGYTF. The CDR3 DNA sequence: TGCAGTGCTAGAGTCCTAGACAGCGGAGGCTACACCTTC. The gene calls are TRBV20-1 and TRBJ1-2; D might be TRBD1 (5 bases). Germline V gene data show CDR1 as DFQATT and CDR2 as SNEGSKA (reference sequence). The V end was cut by 1 base, the J end by 8 bases, with 14 bases between. The CDR3 has 13 residues.

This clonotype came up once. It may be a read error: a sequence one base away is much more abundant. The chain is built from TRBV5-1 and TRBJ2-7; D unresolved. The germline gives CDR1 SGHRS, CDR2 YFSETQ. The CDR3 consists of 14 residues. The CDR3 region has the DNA TGCGCCATCAGCCGCGACTCCTCTACCTACGAGCAGTACTTC. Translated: CAISRDSSTYEQYF.

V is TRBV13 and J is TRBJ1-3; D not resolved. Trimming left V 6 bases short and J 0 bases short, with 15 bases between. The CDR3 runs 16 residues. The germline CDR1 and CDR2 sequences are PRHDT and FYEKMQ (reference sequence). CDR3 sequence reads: CASRNTDGDSGNTIYF. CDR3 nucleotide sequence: TGTGCCAGCAGAAACACCGACGGCGACTCTGGAAACACCATATATTTT.

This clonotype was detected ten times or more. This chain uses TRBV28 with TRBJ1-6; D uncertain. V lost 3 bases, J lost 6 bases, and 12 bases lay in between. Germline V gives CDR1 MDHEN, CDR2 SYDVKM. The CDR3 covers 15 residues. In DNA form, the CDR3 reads TGTGCCAGCAGTTTGAAAAGGGCACGTAATTCACCCCTCCACTTT. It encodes CASSLKRARNSPLHF.

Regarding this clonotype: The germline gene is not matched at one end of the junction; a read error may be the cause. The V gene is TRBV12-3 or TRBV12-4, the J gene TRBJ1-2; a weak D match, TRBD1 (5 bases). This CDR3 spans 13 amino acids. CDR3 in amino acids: CASSTRGHYGCTF. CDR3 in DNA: TGTGCCAGCAGTACTCGCGGACACTATGGCTGCACCTTC.

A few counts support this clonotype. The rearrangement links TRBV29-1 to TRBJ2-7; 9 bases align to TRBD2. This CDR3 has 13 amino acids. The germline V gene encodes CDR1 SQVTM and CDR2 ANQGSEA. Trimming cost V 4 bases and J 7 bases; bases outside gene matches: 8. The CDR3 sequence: CSVVASGEGEQYF. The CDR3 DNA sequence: TGCAGCGTTGTAGCTAGCGGGGAGGGAGAGCAGTACTTC.

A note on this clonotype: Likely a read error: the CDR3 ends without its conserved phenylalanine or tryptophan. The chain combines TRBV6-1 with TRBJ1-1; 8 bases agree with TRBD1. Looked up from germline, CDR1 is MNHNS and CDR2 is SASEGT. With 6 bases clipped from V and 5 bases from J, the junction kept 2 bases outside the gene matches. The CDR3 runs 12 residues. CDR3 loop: CASRQGVTEAFV. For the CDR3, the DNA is TGTGCCAGCAGACAGGGGGTAACTGAAGCTTTCGTT.

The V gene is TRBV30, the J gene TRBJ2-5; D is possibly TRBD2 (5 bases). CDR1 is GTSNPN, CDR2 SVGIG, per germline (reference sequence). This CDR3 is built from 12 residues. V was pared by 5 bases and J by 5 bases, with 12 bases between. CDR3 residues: CAWGSWEETQYF. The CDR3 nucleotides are TGTGCCTGGGGGTCCTGGGAGGAGACCCAGTACTTC.